This record covers a single T cell receptor (beta chain). Its antigen is not identified. The CDR3 consists of 16 residues. Germline V gene sequence: CDR1 SGHRS, CDR2 YFSETQ. The ends lost 4 bases at V and 0 bases at J; junction bases unmatched: 8. This entry is derived from a study of TIL therapy for anti-PD-1-resistant metastatic lung cancer. Study results and limitations: TIL cultures after expansion showed higher clonality and lower diversity than baseline tumor (median 6% vs 31%).

Time point here: pre-treatment sample, taken before nivolumab and TIL therapy. Tumor tissue came from excised metastases, mostly pleural nodules or supraclavicular lymph nodes. This was the immunoSEQ v3 assay. The protocol was immunoSEQ multiplex PCR, while the TCRdb copy is restricted to in-frame clones and leaves out a portion. The sample records 50,000 or so clones, around 64% being singletons. This sequence was found in a person aged 25-80 years with non-small cell lung cancer. This chain links TRBV5-1 with TRBJ2-7; 9 nucleotides align to TRBD1. The sequences come from tumor tissue, collected at baseline. CDR3 amino acids: CASSVDRGASSYEQYF. The CDR3 DNA reads TGCGCCAGCAGCGTGGACAGGGGAGCGAGCTCCTACGAGCAGTACTTC.